Shown below are 20 T cell receptor beta chains from a single sample sequenced in a study of blood T cell repertoires in COVID-19. The method was immunoSEQ multiplex PCR; TCRdb's version includes in-frame clones alone and lacks a portion of them. The data show 200,000 to 250,000 clones, approximately 81% seen once. Sequencing used peripheral blood. The receptors originated from an elderly woman with acute or convalescent COVID-19.

This clone is a singleton in its sample. The chain is built from TRBV19 and TRBJ1-1; TRBD1 might be the D (6 bases). The V end was cut by 7 bases, the J end by 0 bases, with 12 bases between. The CDR3 sequence is 14 residues long. Germline loops: CDR1 LNHDA, CDR2 SQIVND (reference sequence). The CDR3 region is CASTRAGVNTEAFF. The CDR3 nucleotides are TGTGCCAGTACCCGGGCAGGGGTGAACACTGAAGCTTTCTTT.

The rearrangement joins TRBV6-2 or TRBV6-3 to TRBJ1-1; D remains unclear. The V and J ends lost 5 bases and 1 base respectively, with 17 bases between them. The germline CDR1 and CDR2 sequences are MNHEY and SVGEGT. The CDR3 is 16 residues long. DNA of the CDR3: TGTGCCAGCAGTCCCCCCCCGGTCAGGAAGAACACTGAAGCTTTCTTT. As protein: CASSPPPVRKNTEAFF.

V usage is TRBV19 and J usage is TRBJ1-1; unclear D gene. V shed 6 bases and J shed 5 bases, with 13 bases lying between them. CDR1 and CDR2 (germline): LNHDA, SQIVND (reference sequence). The CDR3 is 13 amino acids. CDR3 in DNA: TGTGCCAGTAGAATTCGGAGTTATACTGAAGCTTTCTTT. This gives the protein CASRIRSYTEAFF.

The chain joins TRBV5-1 to TRBJ2-1; 10 positions match TRBD2. This CDR3 has 14 residues. Trimming took 2 bases from V and 8 from J; bases not matched to a gene: 4. Germline loops: CDR1 SGHRS, CDR2 YFSETQ. The CDR3 DNA reads TGCGCCAGCAGCTTAGCGGGGGGGCCGCATGAGCAGTTCTTC. Its translation: CASSLAGGPHEQFF.

The V call is TRBV30, the J call TRBJ1-1; 8 bases line up with TRBD1. Germline lookup yields CDR1 GTSNPN and CDR2 SVGIG (reference sequence). Trimming took 0 bases from V and 8 from J; bases not matched to a gene: 5. This CDR3 is 13 amino acids long. For the CDR3, the DNA is TGTGCCTGGAGTGTAAGACAGGGGAGCGAAGCTTTCTTT. It yields the protein CAWSVRQGSEAFF.

The CDR3 is CASSRSRGAYNEQFF. CDR3 DNA: TGTGCCAGCAGTCGTTCGCGGGGGGCCTACAATGAGCAGTTCTTC. The chain uses TRBV6-2 or TRBV6-3 and TRBJ2-1, with TRBD2 matching 8 bases. Per the germline V gene, CDR1 is MNHEY and CDR2 is SVGEGT. V shed 5 bases, J shed 2 bases, and the junction held 5 bases outside the gene matches. This CDR3 has 15 residues.

The J gene is TRBJ1-6, the V gene TRBV6-2 or TRBV6-3; a possible D gene is TRBD1 (6 bases). The CDR3 is 15 residues long. CDR1 MNHEY and CDR2 SVGEGT come from the germline V gene. Trimming cost V 2 bases and J 7 bases, with 12 bases left between them. CDR3 DNA sequence: TGTGCCAGCAGTTACAGGTCAGGGGTAAATTCACCCCTCCACTTT. It encodes CASSYRSGVNSPLHF.

The chain carries TRBV5-5 and TRBJ1-3, with D unclear. Trimming pared 0 bases from V and 2 bases from J, leaving 9 bases between. The CDR3 covers 15 residues. Germline V gene data show CDR1 as SGHKS and CDR2 as YYEKEE (reference sequence). CDR3 protein: CASSLVGAAGNTIYF. CDR3 DNA sequence: TGTGCCAGCAGCTTGGTGGGAGCTGCTGGAAACACCATATATTTT.

V gene TRBV10-3 combines with J gene TRBJ2-2; D remains unclear. Germline V gene data show CDR1 as ENHRY and CDR2 as SYGVKD. V was pared by 0 bases and J by 5 bases, with 7 bases between. There are 14 residues in the CDR3. The DNA of the CDR3 is TGTGCCATCAGTGAGTCGGCAGGTACCGGGGAGCTGTTTTTT. Translating it yields CAISESAGTGELFF.

The CDR3 DNA follows: TGTGCCAGCAGCCACCGGTCGGGTACAGGGACTAAAGTTGAAGCTTTCTTT. As protein: CASSHRSGTGTKVEAFF. This rearrangement joins TRBV3-1 (or the pseudogene TRBV3-2) to TRBJ1-1; maybe TRBD1 (6 bases). The germline V gene has CDR1 LGHDT and CDR2 YNNKEL (reference sequence). CDR3 length: 17 residues. V lost 3 bases to trimming and J lost 7 bases, with 24 bases between them.

This sequence joins TRBV19 and TRBJ1-5; 7 bases match TRBD1. The CDR3 runs to 16 residues. V gave up 3 bases and J gave up 1 base; unmatched junction bases: 6. The germline V gene has CDR1 LNHDA and CDR2 SQIVND (reference sequence). The CDR3 protein is CASSIVGQASNQPQHF. CDR3 in DNA: TGTGCCAGTAGTATCGTCGGACAGGCGAGCAATCAGCCCCAGCATTTT.

The rearrangement links TRBV20-1 to TRBJ2-5; D might be TRBD2 (6 bases). The CDR3 spans 14 residues. With 3 bases removed from V and 5 bases from J, the gap between germline ends came to 16 bases. CDR1 and CDR2 from the germline V gene are DFQATT and SNEGSKA (reference sequence). In nucleotides, the CDR3 is TGCAGTGCTAGTGGGGCGGGGCCGGGGGAGACCCAGTACTTC. Protein product: CSASGAGPGETQYF.

V gene TRBV6-1 combines with J gene TRBJ1-5; 8 bases fit TRBD1. Germline lookup yields CDR1 MNHNS and CDR2 SASEGT. The CDR3 runs to 17 residues. V was clipped by 1 base and J by 0 bases; unmatched bases: 5. CDR3 residues: CASSEVETGDSNQPQHF. In DNA form, the CDR3 reads TGTGCCAGCAGTGAAGTTGAGACAGGGGATAGCAATCAGCCCCAGCATTTT.

The V gene is TRBV6-5, the J gene TRBJ1-2, with a possible D match to TRBD1 (6 bases). This CDR3 comprises 15 residues. V lost 6 bases, J lost 4 bases, and 18 bases lay in between. Germline CDR1 MNHEY, CDR2 SVGAGI. This chain's CDR3 is CASSPSGALLYGYTF. CDR3 sequence (DNA): TGTGCCAGCAGCCCCTCAGGGGCCCTCCTCTATGGCTACACCTTC.

As for this clone: Mismatch with germline at one junction end may stem from a read error. The chain uses TRBV6-1 and TRBJ2-7, with D possibly TRBD1 on 6 matching bases. Germline V gene lookup returns CDR1 MNHNS and CDR2 SASEGT. This CDR3 comprises 15 residues. The CDR3, as DNA: TGTGCCAGCAGTGAGTCGGTGGCCAATGACGGACAGAAGTCCTTC. Its protein is CASSESVANDGQKSF.

The gene calls are TRBV19 and TRBJ2-3, with 14 bases fitting TRBD2. Germline-derived CDR1 and CDR2 are LNHDA and SQIVND (reference sequence). Trimming at V came to 5 bases and at J to 3 bases, leaving 7 bases not matched to a gene. The CDR3 has 17 residues. CDR3 residues: CASSPRTSGGITDTQYF. For the CDR3, the DNA is TGTGCCAGTAGTCCGAGGACTAGCGGGGGGATAACAGATACGCAGTATTTT.

This clone was found once. J is TRBJ2-3 and V is TRBV19, with 12 bases that match TRBD1. The CDR3 has 18 residues. J lost 2 bases, V lost 4 bases, and 10 bases had no gene match. The germline CDR1 and CDR2 sequences are LNHDA and SQIVND (reference sequence). The CDR3: CASSRGQGAPFVTDTQYF. The CDR3 DNA reads TGTGCCAGTAGTAGGGGACAGGGGGCTCCTTTCGTCACAGATACGCAGTATTTT.

This rearrangement joins TRBV3-1 (or the pseudogene TRBV3-2) to TRBJ2-7, with TRBD1 matching over 7 bases. The CDR3 has 13 amino acids. CDR1 is LGHDT and CDR2 is YNNKEL in the germline V gene (reference sequence). V gave up 5 bases and J gave up 2 bases; unmatched junction bases: 3. CDR3 amino acids: CASSRGQPYEQYF. The CDR3 DNA follows: TGTGCCAGCAGCAGGGGACAGCCCTACGAGCAGTACTTC.

This chain joins TRBV7-2 and TRBJ2-5, with D possibly TRBD2 on 6 matching bases. The CDR3 contains 13 residues. Trimming pared 5 bases from V and 5 bases from J, leaving 12 bases between. The germline V gene encodes CDR1 SGHTA and CDR2 FQGNSA. Written as DNA, the CDR3 is TGTGCCAGCAGCAGCGGACGGGGGGAGACCCAGTACTTC. The encoded protein is CASSSGRGETQYF.

The rearrangement uses TRBV9 and TRBJ2-1; 8 bases are shared with TRBD1. The CDR3 runs 17 residues. J lost 9 bases, V lost 0 bases, and 14 bases had no gene match. Germline values: CDR1 SGDLS, CDR2 YYNGEE. Written as DNA, the CDR3 is TGTGCCAGCAGCGTAGAGTCTGGGACAGGCTTGTTATCTGAGCAGTTCTTC. This encodes CASSVESGTGLLSEQFF. The full variable domain, in which reference TRBV9 and TRBJ2-1 provide the parts outside the CDR3, is DSGVTQTPKHLITATGQRVTLRCSPRSGDLSVYWYQQSLDQGLQFLIQYYNGEERAKGNILERFSAQQFPDLHSELNLSSLELGDSALYFCASSVESGTGLLSEQFFGPGTRLTVL.